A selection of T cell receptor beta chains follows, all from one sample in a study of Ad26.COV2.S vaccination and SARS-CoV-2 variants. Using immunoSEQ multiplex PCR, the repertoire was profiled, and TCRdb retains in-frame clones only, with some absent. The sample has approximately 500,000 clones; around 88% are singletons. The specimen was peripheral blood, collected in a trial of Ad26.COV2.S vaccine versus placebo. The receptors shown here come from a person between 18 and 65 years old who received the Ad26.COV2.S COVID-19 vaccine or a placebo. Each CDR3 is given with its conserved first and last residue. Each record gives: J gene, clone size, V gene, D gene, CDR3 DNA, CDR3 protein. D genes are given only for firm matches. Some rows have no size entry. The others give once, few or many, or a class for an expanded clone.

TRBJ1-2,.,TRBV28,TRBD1,TGTGCCAGCAGTTCCGGGACAGGTAATGGCTACACCTTC,CASSSGTGNGYTF
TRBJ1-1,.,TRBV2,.,TGTGCCAGCAGTGATTGGGGCACTGAAGCTTTCTTT,CASSDWGTEAFF
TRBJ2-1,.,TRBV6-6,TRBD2,TGTGCCAGCTGCGGGAGCCCCTACAATGAGCAGTTCTTC,CASCGSPYNEQFF
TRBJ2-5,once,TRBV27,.,TGTGCCAGCAGCCCAGGGGTAGGGGAGACCCAGTACTTC,CASSPGVGETQYF
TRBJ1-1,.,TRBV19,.,TGTGCCAGTAGTCCGGGCCCCTACCCTCTTAACACTGAAGCTTTCTTT,CASSPGPYPLNTEAFF
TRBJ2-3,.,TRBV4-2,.,TGTGCCAGCAGCCCAAGACAGGAAACAGATACGCAGTATTTT,CASSPRQETDTQYF
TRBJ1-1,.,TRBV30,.,TGTGCCTGGATACCATGGGAGAACACTGAAGCTTTCTTT,CAWIPWENTEAFF
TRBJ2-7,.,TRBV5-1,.,TGCGCCAGCAGCTACGACGGGTTCTCCTACGAGCAGTACTTC,CASSYDGFSYEQYF
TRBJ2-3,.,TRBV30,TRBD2,TGTGCCTGGACCCCCACCCTACTAGCGGGAGCAGCAGATACGCAGTATTTT,CAWTPTLLAGAADTQYF
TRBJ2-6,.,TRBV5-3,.,TGTGCCAGAAGCCCGGAGAGAGGTTGGATCAGCTCTGGGGCCAACGTCCTGACTTTC,CARSPERGWISSGANVLTF
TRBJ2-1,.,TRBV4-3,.,TGCGCCAGCAGCGAGTACAATGAGCAGTTCTTC,CASSEYNEQFF
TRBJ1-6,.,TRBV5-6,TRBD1,TGTGCCAGCAGCAGCGACAGGGGGCGAAATTCACCCCTCCACTTT,CASSSDRGRNSPLHF
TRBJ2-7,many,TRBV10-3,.,TGTGCCATCAGCCCAGGGGCCGCCTACGAGCAGTACTTC,CAISPGAAYEQYF
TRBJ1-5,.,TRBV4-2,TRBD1,TGTGCCAGCAGCCAAGGACGACAGGGTACCCTCAATCAGCCCCAGCATTTT,CASSQGRQGTLNQPQHF
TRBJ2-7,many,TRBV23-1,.,TGCGCCAGCAGTCTCGACCCGCGAGCCGGAACCGGGGCCTACGAGCAGTACTTC,CASSLDPRAGTGAYEQYF
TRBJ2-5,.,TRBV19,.,TGTGCCAGTAGAACCACCCCAGCAGAGACCCAGTACTTC,CASRTTPAETQYF
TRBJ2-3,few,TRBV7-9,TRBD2,TGTGCCAGCAGCTTAGGATCCAGCGGGGGTAGCACAGATACGCAGTATTTT,CASSLGSSGGSTDTQYF
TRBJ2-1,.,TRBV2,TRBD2,TGTGCCAGCAGGCTCGGACTAGCGGGAGGCTCTTACAATGAGCAGTTCTTC,CASRLGLAGGSYNEQFF
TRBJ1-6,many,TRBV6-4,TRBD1,TGTGCCAGCAGTCGGGACAGGGTCTCACCCCTCCACTTT,CASSRDRVSPLHF
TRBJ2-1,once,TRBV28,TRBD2,TGTGCCAGCAGTACACTTAGCGGGAGAGTGAATGAGCAGTTCTTC,CASSTLSGRVNEQFF
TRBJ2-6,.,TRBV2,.,TGTGCCAGCAGTGAGTGGGACTCTGGGGCCAACGTCCTGACTTTC,CASSEWDSGANVLTF
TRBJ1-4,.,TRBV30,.,TGTGCCCGAATGGACAGCCATAATGAAAAACTGTTTTTT,CARMDSHNEKLFF
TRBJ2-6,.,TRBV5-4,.,TGTGCCAGCAGGCCCAGCTCCCGAACCTCTGGGGCCAACGTCCTGACTTTC,CASRPSSRTSGANVLTF